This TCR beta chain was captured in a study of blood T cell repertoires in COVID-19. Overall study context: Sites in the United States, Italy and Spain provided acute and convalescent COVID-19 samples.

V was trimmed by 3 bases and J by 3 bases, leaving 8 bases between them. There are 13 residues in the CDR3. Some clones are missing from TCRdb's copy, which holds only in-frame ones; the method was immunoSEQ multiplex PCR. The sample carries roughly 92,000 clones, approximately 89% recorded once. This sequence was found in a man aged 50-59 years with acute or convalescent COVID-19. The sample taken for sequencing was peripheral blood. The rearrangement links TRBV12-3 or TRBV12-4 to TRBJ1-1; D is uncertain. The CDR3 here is CASSFEGYTEAFF. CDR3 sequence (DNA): TGTGCCAGCAGTTTCGAGGGATACACTGAAGCTTTCTTT.